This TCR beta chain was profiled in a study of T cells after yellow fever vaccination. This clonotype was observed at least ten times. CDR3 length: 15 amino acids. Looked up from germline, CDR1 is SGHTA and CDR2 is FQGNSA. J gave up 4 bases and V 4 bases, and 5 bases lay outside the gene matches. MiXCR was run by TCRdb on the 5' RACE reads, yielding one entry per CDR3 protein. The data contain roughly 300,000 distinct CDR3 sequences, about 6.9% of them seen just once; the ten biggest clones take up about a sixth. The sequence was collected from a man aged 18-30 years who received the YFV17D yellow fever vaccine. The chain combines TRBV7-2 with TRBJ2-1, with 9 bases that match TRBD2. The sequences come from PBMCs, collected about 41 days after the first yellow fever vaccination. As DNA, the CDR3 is TGTGCCAGCAGCTCTAGCGGGACCCGATACAATGAGCAGTTCTTC. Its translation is CASSSSGTRYNEQFF.